This TCR beta chain stems from a study of technical replicates of blood from several donors. TCRdb keeps only in-frame clones here, not all; method: immunoSEQ multiplex PCR. The sample lists more than 75,000 clones; 90% to 96% were seen once. CDR3 size: 11 residues. Trimming stripped 0 bases from V and 9 bases from J, with 9 bases between. Germline V gene data show CDR1 as SQVTM and CDR2 as ANQGSEA. The origin of this receptor is a human donor in good health. The chain employs TRBV29-1 and TRBJ2-7; no reliable D call. Source material: T cells isolated from PBMCs. As DNA, the CDR3 is TGCAGCGTTGAAGAGGGCACCGGGCAGTACTTC. As protein: CSVEEGTGQYF.